Sequencing of this T cell receptor beta chain was carried out in a study of patients and donors after allogeneic stem cell transplantation. The CDR3 is 13 amino acids. TCRdb itself ran the RT-PCR reads through MiXCR, one entry per CDR3 protein. Of approximately 140,000 distinct CDR3 sequences listed, approximately 40% were seen once; the top ten hold 40% to 55%. The sequence was collected from a human donor who was either an allogeneic HSCT recipient or a stem cell or donor lymphocyte infusion donor (not recorded which). It is not recorded whose cells these are; they may come from a transplant donor. The chain has TRBV12-3 or TRBV12-4 and TRBJ1-1; 9 nucleotides line up with TRBD1. Sequenced input: blood, either unsorted or a sorted T cell fraction (not recorded which). The CDR3 DNA follows: TGTGCTGGCGGGACAGGGATGAACACTGAAGCTTTCTTT. Its protein is CAGGTGMNTEAFF.